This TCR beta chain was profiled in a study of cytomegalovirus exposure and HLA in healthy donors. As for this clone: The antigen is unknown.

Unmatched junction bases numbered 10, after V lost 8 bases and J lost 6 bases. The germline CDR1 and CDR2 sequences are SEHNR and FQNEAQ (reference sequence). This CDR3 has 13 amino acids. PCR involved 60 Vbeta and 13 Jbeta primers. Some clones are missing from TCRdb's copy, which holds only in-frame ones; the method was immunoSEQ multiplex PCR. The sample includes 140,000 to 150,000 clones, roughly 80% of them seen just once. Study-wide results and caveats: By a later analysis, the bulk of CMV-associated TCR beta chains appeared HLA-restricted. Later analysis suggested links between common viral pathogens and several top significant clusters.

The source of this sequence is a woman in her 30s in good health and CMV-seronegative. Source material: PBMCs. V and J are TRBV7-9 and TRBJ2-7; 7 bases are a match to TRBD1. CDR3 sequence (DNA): TGTGCCAGCGGCCGGACAGGAACGAGCGAGCAGTACTTC. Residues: CASGRTGTSEQYF.